Shown below are 28 T cell receptor beta chains from a single sample sequenced in a study of T cell responses to AZD1222 COVID-19 vaccine. The protocol was immunoSEQ multiplex PCR, while the TCRdb copy is restricted to in-frame clones and leaves out a portion. The table includes tens of thousands of clones, about 89% detected once. This material consisted of peripheral blood, taken 28 days after the second dose of the MenACWY control vaccine. The receptor set was obtained from an adult who received the MenACWY meningococcal vaccine as a control.

This sequence joins TRBV19 and TRBJ1-2, with 7 bases identical to TRBD1. Germline V gene data show CDR1 as LNHDA and CDR2 as SQIVND (reference sequence). The CDR3 spans 16 residues. V shed 9 bases and J 4 bases; nucleotides not matched to a gene: 17. CDR3 protein: CASKERQGPYPYGYTF. DNA for the CDR3: TGTGCCAGCAAAGAACGACAGGGACCCTACCCCTATGGCTACACCTTC.

This clone appeared once. V usage is TRBV7-6 and J usage is TRBJ2-1; 9 nucleotides match TRBD2. CDR3 length: 15 amino acids. Germline V gives CDR1 SGHVS, CDR2 FNYEAQ. V gave up 3 bases and J gave up 3 bases; unmatched junction bases: 3. CDR3 sequence (DNA): TGTGCCAGCAGCTTGGCGACTAGCGGCTACAATGAGCAGTTCTTC. Amino acids: CASSLATSGYNEQFF.

The CDR3: CASSTSGNTGELFF. CDR3 coding DNA: TGTGCCAGCAGTACTAGCGGGAACACCGGGGAGCTGTTTTTT. The rearrangement uses TRBV6-5 and TRBJ2-2, with 8 nucleotides matching TRBD2. Per germline, CDR1 MNHEY and CDR2 SVGAGI. The CDR3 spans 14 residues. J was trimmed by 1 base and V by 5 bases; bases with no gene match: 0.

This clone was detected once. V and J are TRBV29-1 and TRBJ2-1, with a tentative D call TRBD2 (7 bases). There are 17 residues in the CDR3. CDR1 and CDR2 (germline): SQVTM, ANQGSEA. V was pared by 6 bases and J by 3 bases, with 24 bases between. The CDR3 here is CSVQGGGQQGNYNEQFF. DNA for the CDR3: TGCAGCGTCCAAGGGGGGGGCCAACAGGGAAACTACAATGAGCAGTTCTTC.

The chain carries TRBV28 and TRBJ2-1; D possibly uses TRBD1 or TRBD2 (5 bases each). CDR1 MDHEN and CDR2 SYDVKM come from the germline V gene. V dropped 5 bases and J dropped 2 bases, with 16 bases sitting between them. This CDR3 contains 16 residues. CDR3 sequence: CASSPRRDAAYNEQFF. Here the CDR3 DNA reads TGTGCCAGCAGTCCCCGCCGGGACGCAGCCTACAATGAGCAGTTCTTC.

The gene calls are TRBV7-8 and TRBJ1-4; TRBD1 is a possible D gene (6 bases). This CDR3 has 18 amino acids. V lost 0 bases, J lost 4 bases, and 18 bases lay in between. Germline CDR1 and CDR2: SGHVS and FQNEAQ. The CDR3 coding sequence is TGTGCCAGCAGCTTAGCGAGTGTAGGGACAACGGGTAATGAAAAACTGTTTTTT. This translates into CASSLASVGTTGNEKLFF.

The chain uses TRBV19 and TRBJ1-5; no clear D. CDR1 and CDR2 from the germline V gene are LNHDA and SQIVND (reference sequence). This CDR3 region has 13 residues. V lost 11 bases and J lost 0, with 11 bases in between. CDR3 residues: CAADTYSNQPQHF. CDR3 bases: TGTGCCGCCGATACATATAGCAATCAGCCCCAGCATTTT.

This clone occurred a few times. The gene calls are TRBV29-1 and TRBJ2-2; 9 bases line up with TRBD1. Germline V gives CDR1 SQVTM, CDR2 ANQGSEA. After removal of 4 bases from V and 6 bases from J, the junction contained 3 bases not matched to a gene. The CDR3 totals 13 residues. The CDR3 region has the DNA TGCAGCGTTGGGACAGGGGTAGCCGGGGAGCTGTTTTTT. It translates to CSVGTGVAGELFF.

The chain recombines TRBV5-1 with TRBJ2-7; 7 nucleotides line up with TRBD1. Germline CDR1 is SGHRS and CDR2 is YFSETQ. The trim removed 5 bases at V and 4 bases at J, leaving 6 bases unmatched. This CDR3 region has 13 residues. The CDR3 sequence is CASRGDSFYEQYF. The CDR3 bases are TGCGCCAGCAGGGGGGACAGTTTTTACGAGCAGTACTTC.

The sample holds a few counts of this clone. CDR3 amino acids: CASSEARWIRNEKLFF. The CDR3 coding sequence is TGTGCCAGCAGTGAAGCGCGGTGGATAAGAAATGAAAAACTGTTTTTT. V and J are TRBV2 and TRBJ1-4; D is uncertain. This CDR3 comprises 16 residues. V shed 0 bases and J shed 5 bases, with 13 bases lying between them. Germline CDR1 SNHLY, CDR2 FYNNEI.

This chain links TRBV18 with TRBJ2-1; a weak D match, TRBD2 (6 bases). The CDR3 sequence is 18 residues long. V was cut by 3 bases and J by 4 bases, with 22 bases left in between. Germline V CDR1 and CDR2: KGHSH, LQKENI. The CDR3 region is CASSPGVGRSLYYNEQFF. The CDR3 region has the DNA TGTGCCAGCTCACCCGGGGTCGGGAGATCGTTGTATTACAATGAGCAGTTCTTC.

V and J are TRBV27 and TRBJ2-7; 8 positions match TRBD2. The CDR3 has 12 amino acids. The germline CDR1 and CDR2 sequences are MNHEY and SMNVEV (reference sequence). V lost 8 bases and J lost 7; bases outside the gene matches: 7. The DNA for the CDR3 is TGTGCCAGCCGGGGGGGAGGGTTGGAGCAGTACTTC. Its translation: CASRGGGLEQYF.

The chain couples TRBV11-2 to TRBJ2-2; 8 bases are shared with TRBD2. The ends lost 10 bases at V and 4 bases at J; junction bases unmatched: 2. This CDR3 is 12 amino acids long. Germline V lookup: CDR1 SGHAT, CDR2 FQNNGV. This chain's CDR3 is CATLAGTGELFF. The CDR3 DNA follows: TGTGCCACCCTAGCGGGCACCGGGGAGCTGTTTTTT.

The sample holds one count of this clone. This chain uses TRBV5-4 with TRBJ2-3; 9 bases fit TRBD1. CDR3 length: 16 amino acids. Germline CDR1 SGHNT, CDR2 YYREEE (reference sequence). V lost 0 bases and J lost 5; bases outside the gene matches: 7. The CDR3: CASSLGPQGAEDTQYF. CDR3 DNA sequence: TGTGCCAGCAGCTTGGGGCCACAGGGGGCTGAAGATACGCAGTATTTT.

The chain is built from TRBV7-2 and TRBJ2-1; no definite D call. Per germline, CDR1 SGHTA and CDR2 FQGNSA. V was cut by 3 bases and J by 4 bases, with 7 bases left in between. The CDR3 spans 13 residues. The CDR3, as DNA: TGTGCCAGCAGCTTTTCTAGTTACAATGAGCAGTTCTTC. It translates to CASSFSSYNEQFF.

The rearrangement joins TRBV2 to TRBJ1-5, with TRBD1 identical over 7 bases. CDR1 and CDR2 (germline): SNHLY, FYNNEI. This CDR3 comprises 15 residues. The V and J ends lost 3 bases and 4 bases, in that order; junction bases with no gene match: 6. The CDR3 is CASSDGTASNQPQHF. CDR3 DNA sequence: TGTGCCAGCAGTGATGGGACAGCCTCGAATCAGCCCCAGCATTTT. Full variable domain (rest looked up from reference TRBV2 and TRBJ1-5): EPEVTQTPSHQVTQMGQEVILRCVPISNHLYFYWYRQILGQKVEFLVSFYNNEISEKSEIFDDQFSVERPDGSNFTLKIRSTKLEDSAMYFCASSDGTASNQPQHFGDGTRLSIL.

This clone was recorded only once. The rearrangement joins TRBV30 to TRBJ2-2, with 10 bases identical to TRBD1. Germline V gives CDR1 GTSNPN, CDR2 SVGIG (reference sequence). V lost 7 bases, J lost 4 bases, and 9 bases stayed unmatched. This CDR3 has 15 amino acids. CDR3 sequence: CASQGTGEPTGELFF. CDR3 coding DNA: TGTGCCTCCCAGGGGACAGGGGAGCCCACCGGGGAGCTGTTTTTT.

The chain carries TRBV2 and TRBJ2-4; D is tentatively TRBD1 or TRBD2 (6 bases each). The length of the CDR3 is 15 residues. The V gene lost 3 bases and the J gene lost 9 bases, with 18 bases spanning the gap. The V gene's germline CDR1 is SNHLY and CDR2 FYNNEI. In DNA form, the CDR3 reads TGTGCCAGCAGTGATTCTGGGTTCGGGGGCAGCATTCAGTACTTC. Translation: CASSDSGFGGSIQYF.

The J gene is TRBJ1-6, the V gene TRBV6-2 or TRBV6-3; D is possibly TRBD1 (6 bases). In germline, CDR1 is MNHEY, CDR2 SVGEGT. There are 17 residues in the CDR3. Trimming took off 6 bases at V and 2 bases at J, with 17 bases between the two ends. The CDR3 region is CASSPGQLGTYNSPLHF. The CDR3 DNA sequence: TGTGCCAGCAGCCCTGGACAGTTAGGCACCTATAATTCACCCCTCCACTTT.

The V and J genes are TRBV10-3 and TRBJ2-5; TRBD2 matches at 8 bases. The CDR3 extends over 13 amino acids. Per germline, CDR1 ENHRY and CDR2 SYGVKD. V was pared by 11 bases and J by 4 bases, with 9 bases of the junction left unmatched. The CDR3 DNA follows: TGTGCCTCCCGAGCGGGAGATGGAGAGACCCAGTACTTC. This codes for CASRAGDGETQYF.

The chain links TRBV27 to TRBJ1-1; 7 positions agree with TRBD1. J was trimmed by 7 bases and V by 6 bases; bases with no gene match: 11. This CDR3 has 14 residues. Germline-derived CDR1 and CDR2 are MNHEY and SMNVEV (reference sequence). The CDR3 DNA follows: TGTGCCAGCAGCCACAGGGGCCGTGGGAGTGAAGCTTTCTTT. As protein: CASSHRGRGSEAFF.

This clone is large. The chain recombines TRBV28 with TRBJ2-7; no firm D call. The CDR3 covers 11 residues. The germline V gene encodes CDR1 MDHEN and CDR2 SYDVKM. V was pared by 11 bases and J by 3 bases, with 11 bases between. CDR3 residues: CAASPGYEQYF. The CDR3 DNA follows: TGTGCCGCCTCTCCGGGCTACGAGCAGTACTTC.

This clone was counted once. DNA for the CDR3: TGTGCCAGCAGTCCTCTAGGGGGGCATCAGCCCCAGCATTTT. Protein: CASSPLGGHQPQHF. The V call is TRBV27, the J call TRBJ1-5, with D perhaps matching TRBD1 (6 bases). Germline loops: CDR1 MNHEY, CDR2 SMNVEV (reference sequence). V dropped 5 bases and J dropped 5 bases, with 13 bases sitting between them. The CDR3 has 14 residues.

The rearrangement links TRBV7-9 to TRBJ2-2; either TRBD1 or TRBD2 may supply D (5 bases each). The length of the CDR3 is 15 residues. Trimming stripped 11 bases from V and 3 bases from J, with 19 bases between. From germline, CDR1 is SEHNR and CDR2 FQNEAQ (reference sequence). As DNA, the CDR3 is TGTGCCGCATGGGGGTACTCGCCCTACACCGGGGAGCTGTTTTTT. Its translation: CAAWGYSPYTGELFF.

The chain carries TRBV5-1 and TRBJ2-7; TRBD2 aligns across 11 bases. The V and J ends lost 4 bases and 5 bases, in that order; junction bases with no gene match: 5. This CDR3 comprises 14 residues. Germline V lookup: CDR1 SGHRS, CDR2 YFSETQ. This CDR3 reads CASSPVAGGNEQYF. The CDR3 coding sequence is TGCGCCAGCAGCCCCGTAGCGGGAGGGAACGAGCAGTACTTC.

This rearrangement joins TRBV7-2 to TRBJ2-7; D not certain. This CDR3 has 12 amino acids. Trimming removed 1 base from V and 7 bases from J, with 8 bases in between. Germline CDR1 SGHTA, CDR2 FQGNSA. CDR3 nucleotides: TGTGCCAGCAGCTTAGATGTGGGTGAGCAGTACTTC. Encoded protein: CASSLDVGEQYF.

In its sample, this clone was seen once. The chain employs TRBV12-5 and TRBJ1-5, with 10 positions matching TRBD1. In germline, CDR1 is LGHNT, CDR2 FRNRAP. V trimming: 6 bases; J trimming: 11 bases; junction bases outside the gene matches: 4. The CDR3 loop spans 12 amino acids. CDR3 protein: CASGPGTGAQHF. The CDR3 nucleotides are TGTGCTAGTGGACCAGGGACAGGGGCCCAGCATTTT.

The chain combines TRBV7-8 with TRBJ2-7; the D is unclear. The CDR3 consists of 11 residues. Germline values: CDR1 SGHVS, CDR2 FQNEAQ. Trimming cost V 5 bases and J 0 bases, with 2 bases left between them. The CDR3: CASSPSYEQYF. The CDR3 nucleotides read TGTGCCAGCAGCCCCTCCTACGAGCAGTACTTC.